This T cell receptor (beta chain) was sequenced for a study of T cells in Graves' hyperthyroidism and ophthalmopathy. The CDR3 is 14 amino acids. V was shortened by 4 bases and J by 5 bases, with 17 bases between the two germline ends. Germline CDR1 is GTSNPN and CDR2 is SVGIG (reference sequence). This clonotype was observed many times. Lactation, pregnancy, other autoimmune disease or uncontrolled infection led to exclusion of patients. The authors took PBMCs from roughly 9.3 ml fresh peripheral blood. It was RNA transcripts that yielded the amplified TCR beta CDR3 regions. HTBI primers were the set used in a first-round RT-PCR of the TCR CDR3. TCRdb fed the multiplex PCR reads into MiXCR, producing one record per CDR3 protein. The table has around 340,000 distinct CDR3 sequences, roughly 15% seen once.

This TCR derives from a woman aged 25 to 39 with Graves' hyperthyroidism that later progressed to Graves' ophthalmopathy. The chain employs TRBV30 and TRBJ1-1, with D perhaps TRBD1 (5 bases). The sample comprised blood. The DNA for the CDR3 is TGTGCCTGGAAATATTCGGGGGATTGGACTGAAGCTTTCTTT. Its translation is CAWKYSGDWTEAFF.